This TCR beta chain was identified during a study of shared T cell receptors in the human thymus. TCRdb keeps only in-frame clones here, not all; method: immunoSEQ multiplex PCR. The table shows under 450,000 clones, with about 95% occurring only once. The V and J ends lost 2 bases and 5 bases, in that order; junction bases with no gene match: 8. Germline V gene sequence: CDR1 LNHDA, CDR2 SQIVND (reference sequence). The CDR3 sequence is 15 residues long. The source is a human donor. What was sequenced was thymocytes. V usage is TRBV19 and J usage is TRBJ1-2, with 7 bases fitting TRBD1. The CDR3 region is CASSIRTGDGYGYTF. CDR3 nucleotides: TGTGCCAGTAGTATAAGGACAGGTGATGGGTATGGCTACACCTTC.